These 12 T cell receptor beta chains came from one sample sequenced in a study of molecular identifiers for immune sequencing clone quantification. TCRdb re-analysed the PCR reads in MiXCR, keeping a single row per CDR3 protein. The sample contains 400,000 to 600,000 distinct CDR3 sequences, around a fifth of which appear only once. Sequenced material: naive CD8+ T cells from blood, with Jurkat cell RNA spiked in. Subset in this sample: FACS-sorted CD8+CD4-CCR7+CD45RA+ naive T cells. These receptors came from a human donor in good health. Some libraries in this study had Jurkat cell RNA spiked in.

This clonotype was counted at least ten times. The chain recombines TRBV7-9 with TRBJ1-1, with D unresolved. Between the trimmed V and J ends, which lost 1 base and 1 base, there was a span of 10 bases. CDR3 length equals 15 residues. Germline assignment: CDR1 SEHNR and CDR2 FQNEAQ (reference sequence). CDR3 loop: CASSLVRQENTEAFF. The CDR3 DNA is TGTGCCAGCAGCTTAGTCCGCCAGGAGAACACTGAAGCTTTCTTT.

This clonotype was detected a few times. The V gene is TRBV3-2, the J gene TRBJ2-5; the D call TRBD1 from the table was never checked on the DNA. TRBV3-2 is described as a pseudogene. This CDR3 region has 15 residues. In nucleotides, the CDR3 is TGTGCCAGCAGCCAAGCTGTCCAGGGCCGAGAGACCCAGTACTTC. This encodes CASSQAVQGRETQYF.

There are many counts of this clonotype. In nucleotides, the CDR3 is TGTGCCAGCAGCTTAGATTCCAGACTGGATACGCAGTATTTT. Its protein is CASSLDSRLDTQYF. The chain couples TRBV7-9 to TRBJ2-3, with D unresolved. Germline CDR1 is SEHNR and CDR2 is FQNEAQ (reference sequence). CDR3 size: 14 residues. The V gene lost 1 base and the J gene lost 6 bases, with 11 bases spanning the gap.

The gene calls are TRBV5-3 and TRBJ2-7, with D perhaps matching TRBD2 (6 bases). TRBV5-3 is known as an ORF, though its function is uncertain. V gave up 8 bases and J gave up 0 bases, with 15 bases separating them. CDR3 length equals 14 residues. This CDR3 is CASSVGTPSYEQYF. The DNA of the CDR3 is TGTGCCAGCAGCGTCGGGACTCCCTCCTACGAGCAGTACTTC.

About this clonotype: A junction end diverges from the germline sequence, so it may reflect a read error. The chain is built from TRBV20-1 and TRBJ2-7, with no clear D. This CDR3 spans 13 amino acids. Looked up from germline, CDR1 is DFQATT and CDR2 is SNEGSKA (reference sequence). The CDR3 loop reads CSAREENPYERYF. The CDR3 DNA is TGCAGTGCTAGAGAGGAGAATCCCTACGAGCGGTACTTC.

V usage is TRBV4-1 and J usage is TRBJ2-1; 13 nucleotides agree with TRBD2. The germline gives CDR1 MGHRA, CDR2 YSYEKL. This CDR3 spans 19 amino acids. J lost 1 base, V lost 1 base, and 7 bases had no gene match. This chain's CDR3 is CASSQGTSGRAKSYNEQFF. CDR3 nucleotide sequence: TGCGCCAGCAGCCAAGGAACTAGCGGGAGGGCCAAGTCCTACAATGAGCAGTTCTTC.

This clonotype was counted at least ten times. The rearrangement joins TRBV5-1 to TRBJ2-3; no reliable D call. The CDR3 sequence is 11 residues long. V gave up 7 bases and J gave up 5 bases, with 8 bases separating them. The V gene's germline CDR1 is SGHRS and CDR2 YFSETQ. The chain's CDR3 is CASLMGDTQYF. For the CDR3, the DNA is TGCGCCAGCCTCATGGGAGATACGCAGTATTTT.

This clonotype was counted at least ten times. V usage is TRBV15 and J usage is TRBJ2-7; a weak D match, TRBD1 (5 bases). Trimming cost V 3 bases and J 7 bases, with 13 bases left between them. The CDR3 contains 13 residues. Germline CDR1 and CDR2: LNHNV and YYDKDF (reference sequence). The CDR3 nucleotides are TGTGCCACCAGCAGCGCCATCAGGGTTGAGCAGTACTTC. Translation: CATSSAIRVEQYF. The full variable domain, completed using reference TRBV15 and TRBJ2-7, is DAMVIQNPRYQVTQFGKPVTLSCSQTLNHNVMYWYQQKSSQAPKLLFHYYDKDFNNEADTPDNFQSRRPNTSFCFLDIRSPGLGDTAMYLCATSSAIRVEQYFGPGTRLTVT.

This clonotype came up many times. The V and J genes are TRBV28 and TRBJ1-4; D unclear. CDR3 size: 16 residues. Trimming took 4 bases from V and 6 from J, leaving 18 bases between them. Germline values: CDR1 MDHEN, CDR2 SYDVKM. CDR3 amino acids: CASSSGPSWKDEKLFF. The CDR3 bases are TGTGCCAGCAGTTCCGGGCCGTCCTGGAAGGATGAAAAACTGTTTTTT.

This clonotype showed up just a few times. The chain carries TRBV20-1 and TRBJ1-1, with D perhaps matching TRBD1 (5 bases). This CDR3 is built from 16 residues. The germline V gene encodes CDR1 DFQATT and CDR2 SNEGSKA (reference sequence). Trimming removed 4 bases from V and 5 bases from J, with 23 bases in between. CDR3 residues: CSAMGGGGAGGTEAFF. CDR3 in DNA: TGCAGTGCTATGGGGGGGGGAGGGGCCGGGGGAACTGAAGCTTTCTTT.

Note on this clonotype: A much bigger clone sits one base away, suggesting this may be a read error. This chain links TRBV7-9 with TRBJ2-5, with TRBD1 as a possible D gene (6 bases). CDR3 length: 14 amino acids. Between the trimmed V and J ends, which lost 5 bases and 5 bases, there was a span of 15 bases. From germline, CDR1 is SEHNR and CDR2 FQNEAQ (reference sequence). In nucleotides, the CDR3 is TGTGCCAGCAGCCTAACAGGGTTTCTCGAGACCCAGTACTTC. Translation gives CASSLTGFLETQYF.

Regarding this clonotype: A much larger clone is a single base away; this may be a read error. The J gene is TRBJ2-7, the V gene TRBV4-3; D not certain. V shed 0 bases and J shed 4 bases, with 13 bases lying between them. Germline V gives CDR1 LGHNA, CDR2 YSLEER. CDR3 length equals 15 residues. The CDR3 nucleotides read TGCGCCAGCAGCCAAGATCGGCAGAGTATGTACGAGCAGTACTTC. Its protein is CASSQDRQSMYEQYF.